This T cell receptor (beta chain) was observed in a study of blood T cell repertoires in COVID-19. Study information: From T cells, B-cell-depleted T cells, or PBMCs came the material, which was cDNA or gDNA.

Some clones are missing from TCRdb's copy, which holds only in-frame ones; the method was immunoSEQ multiplex PCR. This table holds 150,000 to 250,000 clones, 82% found once. This clone was detected once. CDR3 length: 12 residues. The germline CDR1 and CDR2 sequences are ENHRY and SYGVKD. V shed 10 bases and J shed 2 bases, with 10 bases lying between them. The chain links TRBV10-3 to TRBJ2-3; possible D gene TRBD1, 6 bases. The clonotype originates from a human donor with acute or convalescent COVID-19. The donor label of this sample is uncertain. The sequencing input was peripheral blood. The CDR3 region has the DNA TGTGCCACCGGACAGAACACAGATACGCAGTATTTT. This translates into CATGQNTDTQYF.